The T cell receptor (beta chain) under discussion was sequenced for a study of CD8 T cells in Susac syndrome. A quantity of about 0.5 to 1 ug RNA underwent reverse transcription using random hexamers. MiXCR was run by TCRdb on the immunoSEQ multiplex PCR reads, yielding one entry per CDR3 protein. The profile shows approximately 94,000 distinct CDR3 sequences, approximately 95% of them singletons. The J segment lost 7 bases and the V segment lost 5 bases, leaving 13 bases of the junction unmatched. The CDR3 has 15 residues. Germline V lookup: CDR1 DFQATT, CDR2 SNEGSKA (reference sequence). This clonotype has just one count.

What was sequenced was CD8+ T cells from PBMCs. The chain is built from TRBV20-1 and TRBJ2-1; 8 positions agree with TRBD2. The clonotype comes from a human donor with Susac syndrome. CDR3 in amino acids: CSAGSGGGRSNEQFF. CDR3 sequence (DNA): TGCAGTGCTGGATCAGGCGGGGGGAGATCTAATGAGCAGTTCTTC.